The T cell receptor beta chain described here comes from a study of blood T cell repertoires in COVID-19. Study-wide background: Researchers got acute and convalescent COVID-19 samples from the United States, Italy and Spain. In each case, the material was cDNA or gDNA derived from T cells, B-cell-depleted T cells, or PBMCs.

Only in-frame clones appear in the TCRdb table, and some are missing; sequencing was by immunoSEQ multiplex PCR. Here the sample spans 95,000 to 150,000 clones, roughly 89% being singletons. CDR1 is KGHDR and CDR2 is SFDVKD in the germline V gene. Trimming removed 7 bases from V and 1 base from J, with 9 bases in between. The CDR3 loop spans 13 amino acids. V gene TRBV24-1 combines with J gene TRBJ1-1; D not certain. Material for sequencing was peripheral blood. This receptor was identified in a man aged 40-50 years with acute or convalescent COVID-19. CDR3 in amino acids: CATRSEANTEAFF. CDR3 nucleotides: TGTGCCACCAGGTCTGAGGCGAACACTGAAGCTTTCTTT.